The 5 T cell receptor beta chains presented below share a single source sample, sequenced in a study of control samples from healthy donors and cancer patients. Generated by immunoSEQ multiplex PCR, the TCRdb table keeps only in-frame clones and is missing some. The top ten hold 1.5% of the sample, which has 150,000 to 200,000 clones, about nine tenths seen once. Sequenced material: blood. These receptors were taken from a woman between 25 and 40 years old in good health.

This chain connects TRBV12-3 or TRBV12-4 to TRBJ2-3; D is uncertain. The V and J ends lost 4 bases and 2 bases respectively, with 7 bases between them. The CDR3 spans 13 residues. DNA of the CDR3: TGTGCCAGCAGTTGGCTAACCACAGATACGCAGTATTTT. As protein: CASSWLTTDTQYF.

The chain is built from TRBV7-9 and TRBJ2-7; 7 nucleotides align to TRBD2. Looked up from germline, CDR1 is SEHNR and CDR2 is FQNEAQ (reference sequence). This CDR3 is 15 amino acids long. V lost 7 bases and J lost 3; bases outside the gene matches: 12. The CDR3 region has the DNA TGTGCCAGCAACCCGGTAGTGGCGGGAGTCTACGAGCAGTACTTC. This translates into CASNPVVAGVYEQYF.

The V call is TRBV19, the J call TRBJ2-7; 9 nucleotides agree with TRBD2. CDR1 is LNHDA and CDR2 is SQIVND in the germline V gene (reference sequence). This CDR3 region has 15 residues. V lost 4 bases to trimming and J lost 0 bases; unmatched junction nucleotides: 4. This CDR3 reads CASSTRSGSSYEQYF. The CDR3 DNA reads as TGTGCCAGTAGTACCCGTAGCGGGAGCTCCTACGAGCAGTACTTC.

V gene TRBV28 combines with J gene TRBJ1-6; 10 bases line up with TRBD1. V gave up 6 bases and J gave up 7 bases; unmatched junction bases: 3. The CDR3 spans 14 residues. CDR1 and CDR2 from the germline V gene are MDHEN and SYDVKM. For the CDR3, the DNA is TGTGCCAGCAGCACGGGACAGGGGAATTCACCCCTCCACTTT. It yields the protein CASSTGQGNSPLHF.

The count of this clone is one. This chain joins TRBV18 and TRBJ2-6; TRBD1 matches 10 bases. V shed 6 bases and J 3 bases; nucleotides not matched to a gene: 5. Germline values: CDR1 KGHSH, CDR2 LQKENI. The CDR3 runs to 16 residues. The CDR3 protein is CASSTTGGIGANVLTF. CDR3 sequence (DNA): TGTGCCAGCTCTACGACAGGGGGCATTGGGGCCAACGTCCTGACTTTC.